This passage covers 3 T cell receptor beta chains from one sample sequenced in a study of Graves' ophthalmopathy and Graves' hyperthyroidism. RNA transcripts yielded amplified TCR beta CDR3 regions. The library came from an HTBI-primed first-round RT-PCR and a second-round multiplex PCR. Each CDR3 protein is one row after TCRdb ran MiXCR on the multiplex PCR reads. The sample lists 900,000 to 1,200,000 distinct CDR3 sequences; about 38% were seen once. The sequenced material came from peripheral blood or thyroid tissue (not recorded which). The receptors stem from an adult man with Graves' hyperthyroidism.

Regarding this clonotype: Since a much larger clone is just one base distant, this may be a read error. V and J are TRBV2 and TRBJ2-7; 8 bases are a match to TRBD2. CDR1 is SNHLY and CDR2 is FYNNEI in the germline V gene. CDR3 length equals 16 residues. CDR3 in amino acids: CASSSLTSGLTYEQCF. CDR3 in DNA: TGTGCCAGCAGCTCGCTCACTAGCGGACTGACCTACGAGCAGTGCTTC.

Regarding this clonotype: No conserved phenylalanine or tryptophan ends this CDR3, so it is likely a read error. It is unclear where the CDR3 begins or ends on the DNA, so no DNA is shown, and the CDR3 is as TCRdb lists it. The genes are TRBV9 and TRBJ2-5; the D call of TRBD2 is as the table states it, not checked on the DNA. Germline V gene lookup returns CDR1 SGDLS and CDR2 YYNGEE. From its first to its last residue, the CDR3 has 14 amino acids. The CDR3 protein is CASSVAGTGYTFGS.

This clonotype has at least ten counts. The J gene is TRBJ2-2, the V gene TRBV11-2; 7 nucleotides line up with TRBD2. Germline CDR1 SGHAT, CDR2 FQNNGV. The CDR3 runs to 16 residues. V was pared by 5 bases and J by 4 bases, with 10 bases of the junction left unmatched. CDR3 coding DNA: TGTGCCAGCAGCACCTGGGTGGCTAGCGGCACCGGGGAGCTGTTTTTT. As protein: CASSTWVASGTGELFF.